This T cell receptor beta chain was observed in a study of blood T cell repertoires in COVID-19 (dated by TCRdb to the early 2020s). Describing the broader study: The collaborator samples originated in the United States, Italy and Spain and spanned the acute and convalescent phases of COVID-19. The material from the prospective study consisted of cDNA or gDNA derived from T cells, B-cell-depleted T cells, or PBMCs. Deeply sampled blood TCRbeta repertoires from subjects exposed to, actively infected with, or recovered from COVID-19 were included in the dataset. A freely available public database, intended as a resource for researchers studying the immune response to SARS-CoV-2, is where the repertoires were released. The samples were drawn from two sources: the first 160 participants of the ongoing ImmuneRACE study, and over 950 subjects contributed by 6 global collaborators. The sample metadata nearly always contained a de-identified subject ID, COVID-19 status, age in years and sex. HLA class I and class II types, where available, came from metadata supplied by the sample provider rather than from assay-based typing.

Remarks on this clone: Which antigen it targets is not known. No much larger clone exists at a distance of one base, and base qualities are not known.

The full study reports these points: Clinical and demographic metadata were provided uncurated, with the amount varying by source and participant.

In the prospective study, participants were roughly 18 to 90 years old, resided in about two dozen geographic areas of the United States, and were enrolled through a virtual design. To assign participants to cohorts, the prospective study relied on clinical history that participants themselves reported in a screening survey and a study questionnaire. Recovered participants in ImmuneRACE Cohort 3 were defined as having two consecutive negative NP/OP PCR tests, clearance from a healthcare professional, or resolution of symptoms. Mobile phlebotomists in the prospective study collected whole blood, serum and a nasopharyngeal or oropharyngeal swab from every participant. Additional blood draws and questionnaires over a roughly two-month period could optionally be provided by prospective study participants. Before DNA extraction, prospective study blood samples were shipped either frozen or at room temperature.

The immunoSEQ Assay, a bias-controlled multiplex PCR, was used to amplify TCRbeta CDR3 regions from genomic DNA. The published analysis was carried out like this. Nucleated cell counts per sample were estimated from amplification of reference gene primers within the assay. To quantify the absolute abundance of each unique TCRbeta CDR3 rearrangement, sequence reads were collapsed and filtered. For each sample, productive Simpson clonality was calculated as the square root of Simpson's diversity index over productive rearrangements. The clones in this table, taken by TCRdb from immuneACCESS, are in-frame only. Not every clone is retained; where verified, under half of the shortfall comes from an unresolved V gene, and the cause of the rest is unknown. V and J calls and clone size come straight from that table; D and trimming were deduced from the DNA. This sample gives hundreds of thousands of clones in total; approximately 90% of them show up just once. Roughly 1.1% of the sample lies in the top ten.

The CDR3 numbers 13 residues from cysteine through phenylalanine. Left in the record is the CDR3 DNA by itself, 39 bases read in frame from the first base. Via the germline V gene, CDR1 is SQVTM and CDR2 ANQGSEA. V ends up 7 bases short and J 10 bases short, with an unmatched junction base count of 12. This sequence originates from a man in his thirties or forties who had recovered from COVID-19. The chain is made from TRBV29-1 and TRBJ2-1; TRBD1 matches 8 bases in the middle. Sequenced: PBMCs or T cells enriched from blood (not recorded which). The CDR3: CSGGQGRGLEQFF. The DNA reads TGCAGCGGAGGACAGGGCCGGGGGCTAGAGCAGTTCTTC.